The 10 T cell receptor beta chains in this list originate from one sample, sequenced in a study of T cell repertoires in cytomegalovirus infection. What these receptors recognize is not known. TCRdb re-called the reads through MiXCR, storing one row per CDR3 protein. The sample carries approximately 280,000 distinct CDR3 sequences, around 20% recorded once. The sequencing here drew on cultured PBMCs, taken from culture after CMV antigen stimulation. The receptors originated from a human donor in good health (CMV status not recorded). Some clones in this sample may be carry-over from other donors' samples.

In its sample, this clonotype was seen a few times. The chain recombines TRBV27 with TRBJ1-2; D is unclear. The CDR3 is 14 residues long. The V end lost 0 bases, the J end lost 4 bases, and 9 bases lay between the germline ends. Germline V CDR1 and CDR2: MNHEY, SMNVEV (reference sequence). The DNA for the CDR3 is TGTGCCAGCAGTTTATCGGCGGATCGCTATGGCTACACCTTC. Protein product: CASSLSADRYGYTF.

Ten or more counts support this clonotype. The chain combines TRBV12-3 or TRBV12-4 with TRBJ1-2; TRBD1 might be the D (6 bases). V lost 3 bases to trimming and J lost 2 bases, with 13 bases between them. The CDR3 loop spans 15 amino acids. The CDR3 nucleotides read TGTGCCAGCAGTTTTGGAACAGGGCGGAACTATGGCTACACCTTC. Translating gives CASSFGTGRNYGYTF.

This clonotype was observed many times. This sequence joins TRBV12-3 or TRBV12-4 and TRBJ2-1, with TRBD2 matching 15 bases. This CDR3 is 22 amino acids long. Losses at the gene ends were 3 bases for V and 4 bases for J; bases not matched to a gene: 19. This CDR3 is CASSFRTTGLAGGPRLYNEQFF. CDR3 DNA: TGTGCCAGCAGTTTCCGAACAACAGGACTAGCGGGAGGGCCGCGCTTGTACAATGAGCAGTTCTTC.

This clonotype was picked up many times. The chain has TRBV9 and TRBJ2-1, with unresolved D. Germline-derived CDR1 and CDR2 are SGDLS and YYNGEE. Trimming took off 3 bases at V and 0 bases at J, with 19 bases between the two ends. The CDR3 extends over 18 amino acids. Written as DNA, the CDR3 is TGTGCCAGCAGCGCCAGAGGAGACCGGCTTAGCTCCTACAATGAGCAGTTCTTC. Protein sequence: CASSARGDRLSSYNEQFF.

This sequence joins TRBV10-2 and TRBJ1-2, with 7 bases aligning to TRBD1. V was pared by 6 bases and J by 7 bases, with 8 bases of the junction left unmatched. The CDR3 has 13 amino acids. The germline CDR1 and CDR2 sequences are WSHSY and SAAADI. CDR3 DNA: TGCGCCAGCAGGGTGGTCCGGGACAGTGGCTACACCTTC. It codes for CASRVVRDSGYTF.

In this sample, this clonotype turned up a few times. DNA for the CDR3: TGTGCCAGCAGCCCGATCCGACAGCGAAACTATGGCTACACCTTC. Its translation is CASSPIRQRNYGYTF. The rearrangement joins TRBV2 to TRBJ1-2; D is perhaps TRBD1 (5 bases). Per the germline V gene, CDR1 is SNHLY and CDR2 is FYNNEI. The CDR3 covers 15 residues. Trimming cost V 6 bases and J 2 bases, with 16 bases left between them.

This clonotype was found many times. V and J are TRBV28 and TRBJ1-2, with 8 positions matching TRBD1. The CDR3 is 16 amino acids. The junction had 13 bases not matched to a gene; V was cut back by 6 bases and J by 4 bases. Germline V gene lookup returns CDR1 MDHEN and CDR2 SYDVKM. For the CDR3, the DNA is TGTGCCAGCAGCCCCACCAGGGACAGGTTTTCCTATGGCTACACCTTC. Its protein is CASSPTRDRFSYGYTF.

This clonotype occurred a few times. The V call is TRBV19, the J call TRBJ1-1, with 9 positions matching TRBD1. This CDR3 comprises 15 residues. The trim removed 3 bases at V and 4 bases at J, leaving 6 bases unmatched. The germline gives CDR1 LNHDA, CDR2 SQIVND (reference sequence). CDR3 loop: CASSMGQGWATEAFF. The CDR3 nucleotides are TGTGCCAGTAGTATGGGACAGGGATGGGCCACTGAAGCTTTCTTT.

The CDR3: CASSPWGRETYEQYV. In nucleotides, the CDR3 is TGCGCCAGCAGTCCCTGGGGCAGGGAAACCTACGAGCAGTACGTC. The rearrangement joins TRBV23-1 to TRBJ2-7, with D possibly TRBD1 on 5 matching bases. TRBV23-1 is an ORF for which the function is uncertain. Trimming shortened V by 4 bases and J by 2 bases, and 15 bases separated the two germline ends. There are 15 residues in the CDR3.

This rearrangement joins TRBV10-3 to TRBJ1-1; TRBD1 aligns across 9 bases. The trim removed 7 bases at V and 2 bases at J, leaving 5 bases unmatched. The germline V gene encodes CDR1 ENHRY and CDR2 SYGVKD. The CDR3 contains 14 residues. CDR3 amino acids: CAITKTGGNTEAFF. Written as DNA, the CDR3 is TGTGCCATCACTAAGACAGGGGGTAACACTGAAGCTTTCTTT.